Below are 14 T cell receptor beta chains sequenced from a single sample in a study of CD8 T cells in ankylosing spondylitis. General study findings and limits: A motif of eight highly homologous TCR beta variants was seen as apparently characteristic of ankylosing spondylitis blood.

No antigen is known for these receptors. TCRdb reprocessed the 5' RACE reads with MiXCR, giving one entry per CDR3 protein. Among around 770,000 distinct CDR3 sequences listed, 12% were seen once. Sequenced input: blood, either unsorted or a sorted T cell fraction (not recorded which). These receptors came from a male donor with ankylosing spondylitis.

Many counts were recorded for this clonotype. The V and J genes are TRBV7-2 and TRBJ2-5; the match to TRBD1 covers 9 bases. CDR1 is SGHTA, CDR2 FQGNSA, per germline. CDR3 length: 15 amino acids. Unmatched junction bases numbered 9, after V lost 5 bases and J lost 5 bases. CDR3 region: CASSPWTGDHETQYF. DNA of the CDR3: TGTGCCAGCAGCCCCTGGACAGGGGATCACGAGACCCAGTACTTC.

Only a few counts were recorded for this clonotype. The rearrangement joins TRBV2 to TRBJ2-6; a weak D match, TRBD2 (6 bases). V was cut by 8 bases and J by 4 bases, with 12 bases left in between. The CDR3 covers 14 residues. The V gene's germline CDR1 is SNHLY and CDR2 FYNNEI. The CDR3 DNA is TGTGCCAGCGTCCGCGGGAACGGGGCCAACGTCCTGACTTTC. Its translation is CASVRGNGANVLTF.

V is TRBV20-1 and J is TRBJ2-3; TRBD2 matches 12 bases. This CDR3 region has 17 residues. J lost 5 bases, V lost 0 bases, and 9 bases had no gene match. CDR1 and CDR2 from the germline V gene are DFQATT and SNEGSKA (reference sequence). CDR3 sequence: CSARDRLAGGLRDTQYF. CDR3 nucleotide sequence: TGCAGTGCTAGAGATCGTCTAGCGGGAGGGCTGCGAGATACGCAGTATTTT.

The chain employs TRBV7-2 and TRBJ1-6, with 7 bases that match TRBD1. This CDR3 comprises 15 residues. Germline V gene data show CDR1 as SGHTA and CDR2 as FQGNSA. The V and J ends lost 2 bases and 10 bases, in that order; junction bases with no gene match: 8. The CDR3 DNA follows: TGTGCCAGCAGCTTAATGGCAGGGGGGGACTCACCCCTCCACTTT. Translated: CASSLMAGGDSPLHF.

This chain connects TRBV10-1 to TRBJ2-1, with D unresolved. Germline V CDR1 and CDR2: WNHNN, SYGVQD (reference sequence). Trimming took off 6 bases at V and 9 bases at J, with 15 bases between the two ends. The CDR3 totals 13 residues. DNA of the CDR3: TGCGCCAGCAGCGAAGACCCCCAATCTGAGCAGTTCTTC. Translation gives CASSEDPQSEQFF.

Only a few counts were recorded for this clonotype. The chain employs TRBV10-3 and TRBJ1-4, with D hard to call. The ends were cut back, 3 bases at V and 6 bases at J, with 2 bases in the middle. This CDR3 has 11 residues. Germline V gene sequence: CDR1 ENHRY, CDR2 SYGVKD. This CDR3 is CAISDDEKLFF. DNA of the CDR3: TGTGCCATCAGTGACGATGAAAAACTGTTTTTT.

The V gene is TRBV20-1, the J gene TRBJ1-6; no reliable D call. The V and J ends lost 0 bases and 7 bases respectively, with 7 bases between them. CDR1 is DFQATT and CDR2 is SNEGSKA in the germline V gene (reference sequence). The CDR3 is 13 residues long. CDR3 region: CSARDPTNSPLHF. CDR3 DNA: TGCAGTGCTAGAGATCCCACAAATTCACCCCTCCACTTT.

This clonotype was seen a handful of times. J is TRBJ2-7 and V is TRBV28; D might be TRBD1 (6 bases). The V end lost 5 bases, the J end lost 3 bases, and 14 bases lay between the germline ends. Germline V gene sequence: CDR1 MDHEN, CDR2 SYDVKM. The CDR3 runs to 14 residues. The CDR3 DNA sequence: TGTGCCAGCAGTCTCCGGACAGAGTACTACGAGCAGTACTTC. Translating gives CASSLRTEYYEQYF.

J is TRBJ2-3 and V is TRBV20-1; TRBD2 matches 7 bases. Germline CDR1 is DFQATT and CDR2 is SNEGSKA (reference sequence). Trimming cost V 5 bases and J 0 bases; bases outside gene matches: 5. The CDR3 sequence is 14 residues long. CDR3 protein: CSADWRGSTDTQYF. CDR3 nucleotides: TGCAGTGCTGATTGGCGGGGGAGCACAGATACGCAGTATTTT.

The chain recombines TRBV3-1 with TRBJ1-1; 7 positions match TRBD1. The germline V gene encodes CDR1 LGHDT and CDR2 YNNKEL (reference sequence). The V and J ends lost 4 bases and 11 bases, in that order; junction bases with no gene match: 7. CDR3 size: 12 residues. The CDR3 is CASSLQDREAFF. CDR3 DNA: TGTGCCAGCAGCCTCCAAGACAGGGAGGCTTTCTTT.

J is TRBJ2-3 and V is TRBV20-1; 7 nucleotides agree with TRBD2. CDR1 and CDR2 (germline): DFQATT, SNEGSKA (reference sequence). The CDR3 covers 16 residues. The trim removed 4 bases at V and 0 bases at J, leaving 10 bases unmatched. CDR3 region: CSAKGGDPPSTDTQYF. CDR3 in DNA: TGCAGTGCTAAGGGAGGGGACCCTCCTAGCACAGATACGCAGTATTTT.

This chain joins TRBV15 and TRBJ2-6; 9 nucleotides agree with TRBD1. The V and J ends lost 2 bases and 0 bases, in that order; junction bases with no gene match: 5. The germline CDR1 and CDR2 sequences are LNHNV and YYDKDF (reference sequence). There are 18 residues in the CDR3. The CDR3: CATSRNRGQYSGANVLTF. The CDR3 coding sequence is TGTGCCACCAGCAGAAACAGGGGGCAATACTCTGGGGCCAACGTCCTGACTTTC.

The chain couples TRBV20-1 to TRBJ1-5; possibly TRBD1 for D (5 bases). This CDR3 region has 14 residues. Germline values: CDR1 DFQATT, CDR2 SNEGSKA (reference sequence). Trimming left V 4 bases short and J 5 bases short, with 15 bases between. The CDR3 loop is CSATKQGEHQPQHF. CDR3 bases: TGCAGTGCTACGAAACAAGGGGAACATCAGCCCCAGCATTTT.

This clonotype has ten or more counts. This rearrangement joins TRBV7-2 to TRBJ2-3; D is possibly TRBD2 (6 bases). CDR1 and CDR2 (germline): SGHTA, FQGNSA. V lost 4 bases and J lost 0, with 8 bases in between. CDR3 length equals 14 residues. The CDR3 here is CASSSGTSTDTQYF. The CDR3 DNA follows: TGTGCCAGCAGCTCAGGGACTAGCACAGATACGCAGTATTTT.